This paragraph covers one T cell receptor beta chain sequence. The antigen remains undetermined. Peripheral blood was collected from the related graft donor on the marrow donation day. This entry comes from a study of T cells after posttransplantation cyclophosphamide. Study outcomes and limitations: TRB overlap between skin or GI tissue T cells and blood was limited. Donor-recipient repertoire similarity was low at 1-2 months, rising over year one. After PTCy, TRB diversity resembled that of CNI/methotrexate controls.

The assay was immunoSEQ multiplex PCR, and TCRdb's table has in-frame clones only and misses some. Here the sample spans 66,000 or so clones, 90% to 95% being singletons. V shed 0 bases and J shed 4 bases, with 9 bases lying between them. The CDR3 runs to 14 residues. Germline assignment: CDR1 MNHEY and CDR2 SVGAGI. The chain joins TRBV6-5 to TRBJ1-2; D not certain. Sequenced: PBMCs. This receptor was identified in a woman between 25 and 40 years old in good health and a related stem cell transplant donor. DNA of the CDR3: TGTGCCAGCAGTTACTCGACCATAGGCTATGGCTACACCTTC. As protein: CASSYSTIGYGYTF.